A selection of T cell receptor beta chains follows, all from one sample in a study of blood T cell repertoires in COVID-19. Sequencing used immunoSEQ multiplex PCR; TCRdb keeps in-frame clones, though not all of them. The sample includes more than 350,000 clones, 89% seen only once; the top ten take about 3%. The sequenced material came from peripheral blood. The source of these receptors is a woman in her twenties or thirties with COVID-19, enrolled during active disease. The CDR3 runs from the conserved cysteine through the conserved F or W. Each record gives: clone size, V gene, D gene, J gene, CDR3 DNA, CDR3 protein. D genes are given only for firm matches. Not every row has a clone size; where given, it reads once, few, many or a size class.

clone size: -; V gene: TRBV7-2; D gene: TRBD1; J gene: TRBJ2-5; CDR3 DNA: TGTGCCAGCAGCGTCGAGACAGGGGGCGAGACCCAGTACTTC; CDR3 protein: CASSVETGGETQYF
clone size: -; V gene: TRBV30; D gene: -; J gene: TRBJ1-5; CDR3 DNA: TGTGCCTGGGGGGGGACCCGAGATCAGCCCCAGCATTTT; CDR3 protein: CAWGGTRDQPQHF
clone size: -; V gene: TRBV11-2; D gene: TRBD1; J gene: TRBJ2-5; CDR3 DNA: TGTGCCAGCAGCACACAGGGGCAGACCCAGTACTTC; CDR3 protein: CASSTQGQTQYF
clone size: -; V gene: TRBV24-1; D gene: TRBD1; J gene: TRBJ2-1; CDR3 DNA: TGTGCCACCGGACAGGGATTCCTCAATGAGCAGTTCTTC; CDR3 protein: CATGQGFLNEQFF
clone size: -; V gene: TRBV4-3; D gene: -; J gene: TRBJ2-1; CDR3 DNA: TGCGCCAGCAGCCAAGATCTTGGGGGGGCCCAAACCCCTTACAATGAGCAGTTCTTC; CDR3 protein: CASSQDLGGAQTPYNEQFF
clone size: -; V gene: TRBV6-5; D gene: TRBD1; J gene: TRBJ1-1; CDR3 DNA: TGTGCCAGCAGTTCCCCCCATGGGCAGGGGGCAGTTGAAGCTTTCTTT; CDR3 protein: CASSSPHGQGAVEAFF
clone size: -; V gene: TRBV6-4; D gene: TRBD2; J gene: TRBJ2-5; CDR3 DNA: TGTGCCAGCAGTGACCTTCCCCCTAGCGGGAAACAAGAGACCCAGTACTTC; CDR3 protein: CASSDLPPSGKQETQYF
clone size: once; V gene: TRBV10-2; D gene: TRBD2; J gene: TRBJ2-2; CDR3 DNA: TGCGCCAGTGGACTAGCGGGAAACACCGGGGAGCTGTTTTTT; CDR3 protein: CASGLAGNTGELFF
clone size: -; V gene: TRBV28; D gene: -; J gene: TRBJ1-1; CDR3 DNA: TGTGCCAGCAGCCCTATACAGGGAAACACTGAAGCTTTCTTT; CDR3 protein: CASSPIQGNTEAFF
clone size: -; V gene: TRBV12-3/TRBV12-4; D gene: -; J gene: TRBJ1-6; CDR3 DNA: TGTGCCAGCAGTTTCCAGGATAATTCACCCCTCCACTTT; CDR3 protein: CASSFQDNSPLHF